The entry below gives a single T cell receptor beta chain sequence along with its context. It has no known antigen specificity. Within one base of it there is no much larger clone, and no base qualities were kept. CDR1 and CDR2 are drawn from the germline V gene (reference sequence): LNHNV, YYDKDF. Trimming takes 2 bases off V and 8 bases off J; junction bases not matched to a gene: 4. Spanning cysteine to phenylalanine, the CDR3 consists of 15 amino acids. Left in the record is the CDR3 DNA by itself, 45 bases read in frame from the first base. The sample originates from a study of blood T cell repertoires in COVID-19 (TCRdb year 2020). Describing the broader study: Samples covering the acute and convalescent phases of COVID-19 were provided by collaborators in the United States, Italy and Spain. The material from the prospective study consisted of cDNA or gDNA derived from T cells, B-cell-depleted T cells, or PBMCs. Subjects who had been exposed to COVID-19, were actively infected with it, or had recovered from it provided the deeply sampled blood TCRbeta repertoires that made up the dataset. The repertoires were made available in a free public database intended to serve as a resource for research on the immune response to SARS-CoV-2. Samples came from the ongoing ImmuneRACE study (first 160 participants) plus 1,254 subjects from 6 global collaborators. A de-identified subject ID, COVID-19 status, age in years and sex were almost always included in the sample metadata. Where available, HLA class I and class II types were obtained from metadata supplied by the sample provider rather than from assay-based typing. Study-wide findings and limitations: How much clinical and demographic metadata was included differed by source and by participant, and the metadata was provided uncurated.

Enrolling through a virtual design, the prospective study's participants ranged in age from about 18 to 89 years and lived across 24 United States geographic areas. Cohort assignment in the prospective study relied on participant-reported clinical history from a screening survey and a study questionnaire. For ImmuneRACE Cohort 3, a participant was defined as recovered based on two consecutive negative NP/OP PCR tests, clearance by a healthcare professional, or resolution of symptoms. In the prospective study, whole blood, serum and a nasopharyngeal or oropharyngeal swab were collected from each participant by mobile phlebotomists. Over a 2-month period, participants in the prospective study had the option of providing additional blood draws and questionnaires. Before DNA extraction, prospective study blood samples were shipped either frozen or at room temperature. TCRbeta CDR3 regions were amplified from genomic DNA by means of the immunoSEQ Assay, a bias-controlled multiplex PCR. In the source study's methods: Within the assay, amplification of reference gene primers was used to estimate how many nucleated cells each sample contained. Sequence reads were collapsed and filtered to measure the absolute abundance of every unique TCRbeta CDR3 rearrangement. For each sample, productive Simpson clonality was calculated as the square root of Simpson's diversity index across productive rearrangements. TCRdb re-hosts the immuneACCESS table, in-frame sequences only. Its copies lack some clones; in the studies checked, an unresolved V gene accounts for under half of them, and the cause for the rest is not known. That table gives V, J and clone size, and the DNA gave D and trimming. Recorded for this sample are a few hundred thousand clones; roughly 87% of them occurred a single time. Together, the top ten hold 2.5% to 3% of the sample.

The receptor comes from a woman between 25 and 40 years old who had recovered from COVID-19. Recombination connected TRBV15 to TRBJ1-6, with 9 bases aligning to TRBD1. Sequencing was carried out using PBMCs or T cells enriched from blood (not recorded which). The base sequence is TGTGCCACCAGCAGACGGGGACAGGGTGATTCACCCCTCCACTTT. This encodes CATSRRGQGDSPLHF.